This TCR beta chain emerged from a study of T cell responses to AZD1222 COVID-19 vaccine. Points from the study as a whole: Donor demographics were predominantly white British with a female majority; clonal diversity may be underestimated. Sampling captured repertoires only after the peak T cell response. Baseline testing showed seropositivity in only a handful of AZD1222 recipients.

Profiled with immunoSEQ multiplex PCR; TCRdb holds only in-frame clones, not every one. The table shows about 100,000 clones, with about 93% occurring only once. This clone was picked up many times. The antigen is unknown. The TCR sequence derives from an adult in good health. This specimen consisted of peripheral blood, obtained on day 0 of AZD1222 vaccination.

Here the CDR3 reads CSVGHALGQYF. CDR3 in DNA: TGCAGCGTGGGCCATGCCTTAGGCCAGTACTTC. The chain is built from TRBV29-1 and TRBJ2-5; D uncertain. Germline CDR1 is SQVTM and CDR2 is ANQGSEA. This CDR3 is 11 amino acids long. V dropped 6 bases and J dropped 10 bases, with 15 bases sitting between them.